A single sample is the source of the 21 T cell receptor beta chains below, sequenced in a study of T cell responses to AZD1222 COVID-19 vaccine. The protocol was immunoSEQ multiplex PCR, while the TCRdb copy is restricted to in-frame clones and leaves out a portion. Of about 140,000 clones listed, 70% to 90% are singletons. The source material was peripheral blood, sampled 28 days after the second AZD1222 dose. These receptors originate from an adult who received the AZD1222 COVID-19 vaccine.

The genes are TRBV3-1 (or the pseudogene TRBV3-2) and TRBJ2-7, with D hard to call. The ends were cut back, 5 bases at V and 5 bases at J, with 10 bases in the middle. The CDR3 sequence is 12 residues long. Looked up from germline, CDR1 is LGHDT and CDR2 is YNNKEL (reference sequence). CDR3 amino acids: CASSTFLNEQYF. In DNA form, the CDR3 reads TGTGCCAGCAGCACATTCCTGAACGAGCAGTACTTC.

V and J are TRBV7-2 and TRBJ2-1; D unclear. The germline V gene encodes CDR1 SGHTA and CDR2 FQGNSA. This CDR3 comprises 14 residues. Trimming removed 2 bases from V and 8 bases from J, with 13 bases in between. The CDR3 DNA reads TGTGCCAGCAGCTTACGCGCCGAAGGGTATGAGCAGTTCTTC. Its protein product is CASSLRAEGYEQFF.

The CDR3 loop is CASSAAGAWEAFF. CDR3 coding DNA: TGTGCCAGCAGCGCCGCAGGGGCCTGGGAAGCTTTCTTT. The V and J genes are TRBV9 and TRBJ1-1, with D tentatively TRBD1 (6 bases). This CDR3 is 13 amino acids long. With 3 bases removed from V and 8 bases from J, the gap between germline ends came to 14 bases. Germline lookup yields CDR1 SGDLS and CDR2 YYNGEE.

The chain is built from TRBV6-5 and TRBJ2-5, with 14 bases aligning to TRBD2. The germline CDR1 and CDR2 sequences are MNHEY and SVGAGI. The ends lost 6 bases at V and 5 bases at J; junction bases unmatched: 5. The CDR3 extends over 15 amino acids. CDR3 amino acids: CASRRTSGGWETQYF. In nucleotides, the CDR3 is TGTGCCAGCAGACGGACTAGCGGGGGGTGGGAGACCCAGTACTTC.

The chain combines TRBV30 with TRBJ1-5; D is undetermined. CDR1 and CDR2 from the germline V gene are GTSNPN and SVGIG (reference sequence). The germline V and J ends were trimmed by 4 bases and 0 bases, with 7 bases remaining between them. This CDR3 has 13 residues. As DNA, the CDR3 is TGTGCCTGGACCTCAAGTAGCAATCAGCCCCAGCATTTT. Residues: CAWTSSSNQPQHF.

J is TRBJ2-1 and V is TRBV3-1 (or the pseudogene TRBV3-2); the D is unclear. The CDR3 contains 14 residues. V was trimmed by 0 bases and J by 8 bases, leaving 11 bases between them. Germline CDR1 LGHDT, CDR2 YNNKEL (reference sequence). The CDR3 bases are TGTGCCAGCAGCCAAGATGGCCCCTGGGATGAGCAGTTCTTC. Its translation is CASSQDGPWDEQFF.

J is TRBJ2-1 and V is TRBV4-2; D perhaps matches TRBD1 (6 bases). The CDR3 totals 14 residues. Trimming cost V 2 bases and J 5 bases, with 10 bases left between them. Per germline, CDR1 LGHNA and CDR2 YNFKEQ. In DNA form, the CDR3 reads TGTGCCAGCAGCCAACCCCAGGGGAACAATGAGCAGTTCTTC. It specifies CASSQPQGNNEQFF.

J is TRBJ2-7 and V is TRBV7-2; 8 nucleotides align to TRBD2. The CDR3 is 14 amino acids. The germline V gene encodes CDR1 SGHTA and CDR2 FQGNSA. V gave up 3 bases and J gave up 2 bases; unmatched junction bases: 3. The CDR3 DNA reads as TGTGCCAGCAGCTTCGGACTAGCCCCCTACGAGCAGTACTTC. Protein: CASSFGLAPYEQYF.

The chain has TRBV18 and TRBJ1-4; 9 bases are shared with TRBD1. The CDR3 sequence is 14 residues long. The germline V gene has CDR1 KGHSH and CDR2 LQKENI. The trim removed 3 bases at V and 8 bases at J, leaving 4 bases unmatched. The CDR3 loop reads CASSPGQGREKLFF. In DNA, the CDR3 is TGTGCCAGCTCACCGGGACAGGGTCGGGAAAAACTGTTTTTT.

The V gene is TRBV9, the J gene TRBJ1-2; D perhaps matches TRBD1 (5 bases). V lost 2 bases to trimming and J lost 4 bases, with 6 bases between them. This CDR3 has 12 amino acids. In germline, CDR1 is SGDLS, CDR2 YYNGEE. The CDR3 DNA is TGTGCCAGCAGCGTCGACAGCTATGGCTACACCTTC. Translating gives CASSVDSYGYTF. The full variable domain, completed using reference TRBV9 and TRBJ1-2, is DSGVTQTPKHLITATGQRVTLRCSPRSGDLSVYWYQQSLDQGLQFLIQYYNGEERAKGNILERFSAQQFPDLHSELNLSSLELGDSALYFCASSVDSYGYTFGSGTRLTVV.

The chain employs TRBV18 and TRBJ1-1, with 8 bases that match TRBD1. The germline V gene encodes CDR1 KGHSH and CDR2 LQKENI. The junction had 16 bases not matched to a gene; V was cut back by 6 bases and J by 4 bases. This CDR3 contains 17 residues. CDR3 sequence (DNA): TGTGCCAGCTCGTTTTTTTGGACAGGGAATGATGGCACTGAAGCTTTCTTT. This gives the protein CASSFFWTGNDGTEAFF.

This chain links TRBV30 with TRBJ2-4; D gene ambiguous. Trimming pared 0 bases from V and 0 bases from J, leaving 18 bases between. The CDR3 has 18 amino acids. Germline V CDR1 and CDR2: GTSNPN, SVGIG (reference sequence). This CDR3 reads CAWSVSRFGTLAKNIQYF. DNA for the CDR3: TGTGCCTGGAGTGTAAGTCGGTTCGGCACACTAGCCAAAAACATTCAGTACTTC.

The rearrangement uses TRBV11-2 and TRBJ2-7; D not certain. The CDR3 extends over 13 amino acids. Germline loops: CDR1 SGHAT, CDR2 FQNNGV. Trimming removed 6 bases from V and 1 base from J, with 10 bases in between. CDR3 bases: TGTGCCAGCAGATATGGAGTATCCTACGAGCAGTACTTC. Protein: CASRYGVSYEQYF.

CDR3 DNA: TGTGCCAGTAGAGAAAGGGGGCCTGGGGCCAACGTCCTGACTTTC. Translating it yields CASRERGPGANVLTF. This chain links TRBV19 with TRBJ2-6; 7 nucleotides line up with TRBD1. The CDR3 consists of 15 residues. The V segment lost 6 bases and the J segment 2 bases; nucleotides outside the gene matches: 4. Germline V gives CDR1 LNHDA, CDR2 SQIVND (reference sequence).

The chain is built from TRBV28 and TRBJ1-4; TRBD1 aligns across 7 bases. V gave up 8 bases and J gave up 0 bases; unmatched junction bases: 9. The CDR3 length is 16 residues. Germline V gene data show CDR1 as MDHEN and CDR2 as SYDVKM. The CDR3 coding sequence is TGTGCCAGCCTACTCAGGGGGACCACAACTAATGAAAAACTGTTTTTT. Its protein product is CASLLRGTTTNEKLFF.

The gene calls are TRBV7-2 and TRBJ1-1; D unclear. The CDR3 totals 13 residues. Germline CDR1 is SGHTA and CDR2 is FQGNSA. Trimming took off 7 bases at V and 1 base at J, with 10 bases between the two ends. DNA of the CDR3: TGTGCCAGCAACCTGGACGGGAACACTGAAGCTTTCTTT. It translates to CASNLDGNTEAFF.

This rearrangement joins TRBV11-2 to TRBJ1-3; D not certain. V shed 3 bases and J shed 4 bases, with 10 bases lying between them. Germline V gives CDR1 SGHAT, CDR2 FQNNGV. The CDR3 runs 14 residues. CDR3 in DNA: TGTGCCAGCAGCTTTTCTACTCTGGGAAACACCATATATTTT. Encoded protein: CASSFSTLGNTIYF.

The chain has TRBV9 and TRBJ2-3, with 9 positions matching TRBD2. The CDR3 loop spans 15 amino acids. V gave up 4 bases and J gave up 6 bases; unmatched junction bases: 9. Per the germline V gene, CDR1 is SGDLS and CDR2 is YYNGEE. CDR3 region: CASSLGAGGSDTQYF. The CDR3 region has the DNA TGTGCCAGCAGCCTAGGGGCGGGAGGGAGCGATACGCAGTATTTT.

This chain links TRBV24-1 with TRBJ2-3; D possibly corresponds to TRBD2 (5 bases). The CDR3 consists of 11 residues. Per the germline V gene, CDR1 is KGHDR and CDR2 is SFDVKD. The germline V and J ends were trimmed by 9 bases and 3 bases, with 6 bases remaining between them. DNA for the CDR3: TGTGCCACCGCGGGTACAGATACGCAGTATTTT. It yields the protein CATAGTDTQYF.

The chain is built from TRBV2 and TRBJ2-3; D gene unclear. In germline, CDR1 is SNHLY, CDR2 FYNNEI. The CDR3 spans 14 residues. V lost 6 bases and J 2 bases, leaving 12 bases between the germline ends. CDR3 sequence (DNA): TGTGCCAGCAGGAGAGGACCGTCCACAGATACGCAGTATTTT. Translating gives CASRRGPSTDTQYF.

This sequence joins TRBV7-8 and TRBJ1-2; 7 bases fit TRBD1. The germline gives CDR1 SGHVS, CDR2 FQNEAQ. The CDR3 spans 14 residues. Unmatched junction bases numbered 5, after V lost 3 bases and J lost 4 bases. This chain's CDR3 is CASSFAGGTYGYTF. The CDR3 DNA is TGTGCCAGCAGCTTTGCAGGGGGTACCTATGGCTACACCTTC.